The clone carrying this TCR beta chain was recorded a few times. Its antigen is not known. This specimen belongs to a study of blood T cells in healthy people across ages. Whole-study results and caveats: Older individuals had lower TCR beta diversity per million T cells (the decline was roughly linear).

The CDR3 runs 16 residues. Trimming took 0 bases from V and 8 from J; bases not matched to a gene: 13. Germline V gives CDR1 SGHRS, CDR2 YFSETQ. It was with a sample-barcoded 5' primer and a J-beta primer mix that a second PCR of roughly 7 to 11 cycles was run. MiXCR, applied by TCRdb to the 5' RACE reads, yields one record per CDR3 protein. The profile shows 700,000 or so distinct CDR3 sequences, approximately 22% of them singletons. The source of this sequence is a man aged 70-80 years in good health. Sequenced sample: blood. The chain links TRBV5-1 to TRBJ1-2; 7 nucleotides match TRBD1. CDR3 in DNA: TGCGCCAGCAGCTTGGAACCAGGGGGACGCCGCGTGGGCTACACCTTC. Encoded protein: CASSLEPGGRRVGYTF.